This TCR beta chain originates from a study of identical twins. This clonotype has more than one count but fewer than ten. Its antigen is currently unknown. TCRdb used MiXCR to reprocess the 5' RACE reads, holding one entry per CDR3 protein. This sample carries some 500,000 distinct CDR3 sequences, more than 13% of them seen once, and the ten largest clones take approximately 1%. Study-level findings and limits: Weaker excess sharing between twins was seen in beta out-of-frame sequences. A lower insertion count was a feature of abundant cord blood beta clonotypes, with no such feature in memory repertoires. Diverse VJ usage suggested most zero-insertion clonotypes were not invariant T cells.

V lost 0 bases and J 0 bases, leaving 15 bases between the germline ends. Germline CDR1 MGHRA, CDR2 YSYEKL. This CDR3 contains 19 residues. Donors were all healthy Caucasians. A further study also used this sample, focusing on yellow fever vaccine responses in identical twins.

This chain connects TRBV4-1 to TRBJ2-6; D not certain. This clonotype was obtained from a woman under 30 in good health. Material for sequencing was CD4+ T cells sorted from blood. The CDR3 region is CASSQDSGRSPSGANVLTF. CDR3 DNA: TGCGCCAGCAGCCAAGATTCAGGACGGAGCCCCTCTGGGGCCAACGTCCTGACTTTC.